Below are 20 T cell receptor beta chains sequenced from a single sample in a study of glioma-infiltrating T cells. Amplification of TCR alpha and beta CDR3 regions from RNA used iRepertoire nested multiplex PCR. TCRdb recomputed calls from the multiplex PCR reads with MiXCR, one row per CDR3 protein. The data contain under 200,000 distinct CDR3 sequences, around 42% of them singletons. Sequenced input: glioma tissue, nonneoplastic brain tissue, or PBMCs (not recorded which). The receptors shown here come from a human donor with low-grade glioma or glioblastoma, undergoing nonglioma brain surgery, or in good health (not recorded which).

This clonotype was recorded a few times. A much larger clone sits a single nucleotide away, making a read error possible. V and J are TRBV2 and TRBJ1-1; D unclear. CDR3 length: 13 amino acids. The germline V gene has CDR1 SNHLY and CDR2 FYNNEI. Trimming removed 9 bases at V and 1 base at J, with 12 bases between. The DNA of the CDR3 is TGTGCCAGAAGTTCGACTCAGAACACTGAAGCTTTCTTT. Protein: CARSSTQNTEAFF.

The chain employs TRBV27 and TRBJ2-5; TRBD1 is a possible D gene (5 bases). Germline V gene lookup returns CDR1 MNHEY and CDR2 SMNVEV (reference sequence). There are 11 residues in the CDR3. Trimming took off 8 bases at V and 4 bases at J, with 8 bases between the two ends. The CDR3 nucleotides are TGTGCCAGCCAACAGGCAGAGACCCAGTACTTC. Its protein is CASQQAETQYF.

The sample holds a few counts of this clonotype. A much larger clone lies one base from this, so it may be a read error. The V gene is TRBV7-6, the J gene TRBJ2-1; TRBD2 is a possible D gene (6 bases). Germline loops: CDR1 SGHVS, CDR2 FNYEAQ. This CDR3 is built from 13 residues. This CDR3 reads CAGSLVGDLEQFF. The CDR3, as DNA: TGTGCCGGCAGCTTAGTAGGGGACTTAGAGCAGTTCTTC.

About this clonotype: A read error may explain this, as a much larger clone is one base away. The rearrangement joins TRBV6-2 or TRBV6-3 to TRBJ2-3; 9 bases agree with TRBD2. The length of the CDR3 is 16 residues. The V and J ends lost 0 bases and 0 bases, in that order; junction bases with no gene match: 1. Germline CDR1 is MNHEY and CDR2 is SVGEGT. DNA for the CDR3: TGTGCCAGCAGTTACTCGACTAGCGGAAGCACAGATACGCAGTATTTT. Translating it yields CASSYSTSGSTDTQYF.

This clonotype was detected ten times or more. The chain has TRBV19 and TRBJ2-1, with D unclear. The CDR3 extends over 14 amino acids. V dropped 1 base and J dropped 7 bases, with 11 bases sitting between them. Germline lookup yields CDR1 LNHDA and CDR2 SQIVND (reference sequence). CDR3 loop: CASSIGWTSNEQFF. For the CDR3, the DNA is TGTGCCAGTAGTATAGGTTGGACCAGTAATGAGCAGTTCTTC. Combining the CDR3 with reference TRBV19 and TRBJ2-1 gives the whole variable domain DGGITQSPKYLFRKEGQNVTLSCEQNLNHDAMYWYRQDPGQGLRLIYYSQIVNDFQKGDIAEGYSVSREKKESFPLTVTSAQKNPTAFYLCASSIGWTSNEQFFGPGTRLTVL.

This clonotype was recorded only once. This clone may be a read error of a much larger clone one base away. The V call is TRBV28, the J call TRBJ2-5; 7 nucleotides line up with TRBD1. The germline V gene has CDR1 MDHEN and CDR2 SYDVKM. Trimming removed 6 bases from V and 2 bases from J; junction bases left unmatched: 9. This CDR3 region has 15 residues. The DNA of the CDR3 is TGTGCCAGCAGCACCATGACAGGGAAGCAAGAGACCCAGTACTTC. This translates into CASSTMTGKQETQYF. Looking up the rest from reference TRBV28 and TRBJ2-5 gives the full variable domain: DVKVTQSSRYLVKRTGEKVFLECVQDMDHENMFWYRQDPGLGLRLIYFSYDVKMKEKGDIPEGYSVSREKKERFSLILESASTNQTSMYLCASSTMTGKQETQYFGPGTRLLVL.

This rearrangement joins TRBV5-4 to TRBJ2-1, with TRBD2 as a possible D gene (6 bases). Germline V gives CDR1 SGHNT, CDR2 YYREEE (reference sequence). The CDR3 has 13 amino acids. The V and J ends lost 4 bases and 8 bases respectively, with 13 bases between them. This chain's CDR3 is CASSGGLAYEQFF. The CDR3 region has the DNA TGTGCCAGCAGCGGGGGACTGGCCTATGAGCAGTTCTTC. Complete variable domain (other parts from reference TRBV5-4 and TRBJ2-1): ETGVTQSPTHLIKTRGQQVTLRCSSQSGHNTVSWYQQALGQGPQFIFQYYREEENGRGNFPPRFSGLQFPNYSSELNVNALELDDSALYLCASSGGLAYEQFFGPGTRLTVL.

The table lists this clonotype with many counts. The chain has TRBV6-1 and TRBJ2-7; TRBD2 matches at 12 bases. The J segment lost 1 base and the V segment lost 4 bases, leaving 8 bases of the junction unmatched. Germline-derived CDR1 and CDR2 are MNHNS and SASEGT. The CDR3 totals 17 residues. The CDR3 sequence: CASSGTSGTKCSYEQYF. CDR3 nucleotide sequence: TGTGCCAGCAGTGGGACTAGCGGGACGAAATGTTCCTACGAGCAGTACTTC.

Only one count was recorded for this clonotype. With a much larger clone just one base away, this may be a read error. This chain uses TRBV14 with TRBJ2-3; 10 positions match TRBD2. The CDR3 is 13 residues long. Germline-derived CDR1 and CDR2 are SGHDN and FVKESK. The chain's CDR3 is CASIQAGGNTQYF. CDR3 DNA: TGTGCCAGCATCCAAGCGGGGGGGAATACGCAGTATTTT.

V and J are TRBV3-1 and TRBJ2-3; D assignment may be TRBD1 or TRBD2 (5 bases each). Trimming pared 1 base from V and 5 bases from J, leaving 16 bases between. The CDR3 loop spans 16 amino acids. Germline CDR1 LGHDT, CDR2 YNNKEL (reference sequence). CDR3 loop: CASSQATNGTQDTQYF. In nucleotides, the CDR3 is TGTGCCAGCAGCCAAGCCACTAACGGGACCCAAGATACGCAGTATTTT.

In this sample, this clonotype turned up many times. The chain links TRBV6-2 or TRBV6-3 to TRBJ1-1; possibly TRBD1 for D (5 bases). Trimming stripped 4 bases from V and 1 base from J, with 10 bases between. The CDR3 covers 14 residues. CDR1 MNHEY and CDR2 SVGEGT come from the germline V gene. CDR3 sequence reads: CASSLTDQNTEAFF. CDR3 nucleotides: TGTGCCAGCAGTTTGACAGATCAGAACACTGAAGCTTTCTTT.

This clonotype was picked up many times. The rearrangement links TRBV27 to TRBJ2-3; 7 bases are a match to TRBD1. Losses at the gene ends were 8 bases for V and 7 bases for J; bases not matched to a gene: 12. The CDR3 extends over 14 amino acids. Germline CDR1 reads MNHEY; CDR2 reads SMNVEV (reference sequence). The CDR3 sequence: CASALTGKGYTQYF. The CDR3 coding sequence is TGTGCCAGCGCGTTGACAGGGAAGGGTTATACGCAGTATTTT.

This rearrangement joins TRBV19 to TRBJ2-3, with D perhaps matching TRBD2 (6 bases). V was cut by 3 bases and J by 8 bases, with 9 bases left in between. CDR3 length: 12 residues. The germline V gene encodes CDR1 LNHDA and CDR2 SQIVND (reference sequence). CDR3 protein: CASSILGGTQYF. The CDR3 DNA sequence: TGTGCCAGTAGTATTTTGGGGGGTACGCAGTATTTT.

On this clonotype: Given the absence of the conserved phenylalanine or tryptophan at the CDR3 end, a read error is likely. The rearrangement uses TRBV7-9 and TRBJ1-2, with D possibly TRBD1 on 5 matching bases. V was clipped by 8 bases and J by 6 bases, with 13 bases between them. From germline, CDR1 is SEHNR and CDR2 FQNEAQ (reference sequence). The CDR3 sequence is 12 residues long. CDR3 bases: TGTGCCAGCGGTTTGGGGACGGATGGCTACACCTTA. This translates into CASGLGTDGYTL.

This CDR3 is CAWNAGLVGTDTQYF. The CDR3 DNA reads TGTGCCTGGAACGCGGGACTTGTCGGAACAGATACGCAGTATTTT. The chain recombines TRBV30 with TRBJ2-3; D is possibly TRBD2 (6 bases). The germline V gene has CDR1 GTSNPN and CDR2 SVGIG (reference sequence). This CDR3 is 15 amino acids long. The germline V and J ends were trimmed by 4 bases and 3 bases, with 17 bases remaining between them.

This clonotype has a count of ten or more. The rearrangement uses TRBV6-2 or TRBV6-3 and TRBJ2-1, with 14 bases fitting TRBD2. The germline gives CDR1 MNHEY, CDR2 SVGEGT. Losses at the gene ends were 2 bases for V and 4 bases for J; bases not matched to a gene: 1. The CDR3 loop spans 16 amino acids. This CDR3 is CASSYGTSGSYNEQFF. The DNA for the CDR3 is TGTGCCAGCAGTTACGGGACTAGCGGGAGTTACAATGAGCAGTTCTTC.

The chain uses TRBV28 and TRBJ1-2; no clear D gene. Germline CDR1 reads MDHEN; CDR2 reads SYDVKM. The germline V and J ends were trimmed by 10 bases and 5 bases, with 20 bases remaining between them. The CDR3 covers 14 residues. CDR3 residues: CAIERGGLPYGYTF. The CDR3 DNA reads as TGTGCCATCGAACGAGGCGGCCTACCGTATGGCTACACCTTC.

The gene calls are TRBV5-1 and TRBJ2-1; D is undetermined. The CDR3 spans 13 residues. Looked up from germline, CDR1 is SGHRS and CDR2 is YFSETQ. Trimming shortened V by 3 bases and J by 5 bases, and 9 bases separated the two germline ends. This CDR3 reads CASSCRTDNEQFF. CDR3 bases: TGCGCCAGCAGCTGTAGGACGGACAATGAGCAGTTCTTC.

Worth noting for this clonotype: A read error may explain this, as a much larger clone is one base away. V gene TRBV7-9 combines with J gene TRBJ1-3; D gene uncertain. The germline V gene encodes CDR1 SEHNR and CDR2 FQNEAQ (reference sequence). This CDR3 is built from 15 residues. CDR3 sequence reads: CDSSLVVGEGNTIYF. In DNA, the CDR3 is TGTGACAGCAGCTTAGTTGTAGGCGAAGGAAACACCATATATTTT.

This clonotype was seen ten or more times. This chain uses TRBV2 with TRBJ1-1; D remains ambiguous. V was clipped by 8 bases and J by 6 bases, with 13 bases between them. Germline loops: CDR1 SNHLY, CDR2 FYNNEI. The CDR3 consists of 12 residues. CDR3 loop: CASAQDFPEAFF. In DNA form, the CDR3 reads TGTGCCAGCGCCCAGGACTTCCCTGAAGCTTTCTTT.